This paragraph covers one T cell receptor (beta chain) sequence. Study members were between about 18 and 89 years old and lived in over 20 US regions. Cohort allocation depended upon clinical history that participants reported. The data derive from a study of blood T cell repertoires in COVID-19. Under the authors' procedure: Nucleated cell counts were estimated from reference gene primer amplification. TCRdb keeps only in-frame clones here, not all; method: immunoSEQ multiplex PCR. From that table come the V and J calls and clone size; the DNA was used to work out D and trimming. The sample includes approximately 200,000 clones, around four fifths of them seen just once. The TCR originated in a man aged 35 to 55 who had recovered from COVID-19. Sample: PBMCs or T cells enriched from blood (not recorded which).

CDR3 coding DNA: TGTGCCAGCACCCCAATAGCGGGAGGAAACAATGAGCAGTTCTTC. Amino acid sequence: CASTPIAGGNNEQFF. V usage is TRBV3-1 (or the pseudogene TRBV3-2) and J usage is TRBJ2-1; TRBD2 matches at 10 bases. Trimming took 7 bases from V and 5 from J; bases not matched to a gene: 8. The CDR3 covers 15 residues. Germline-derived CDR1 and CDR2 are LGHDT and YNNKEL (reference sequence).